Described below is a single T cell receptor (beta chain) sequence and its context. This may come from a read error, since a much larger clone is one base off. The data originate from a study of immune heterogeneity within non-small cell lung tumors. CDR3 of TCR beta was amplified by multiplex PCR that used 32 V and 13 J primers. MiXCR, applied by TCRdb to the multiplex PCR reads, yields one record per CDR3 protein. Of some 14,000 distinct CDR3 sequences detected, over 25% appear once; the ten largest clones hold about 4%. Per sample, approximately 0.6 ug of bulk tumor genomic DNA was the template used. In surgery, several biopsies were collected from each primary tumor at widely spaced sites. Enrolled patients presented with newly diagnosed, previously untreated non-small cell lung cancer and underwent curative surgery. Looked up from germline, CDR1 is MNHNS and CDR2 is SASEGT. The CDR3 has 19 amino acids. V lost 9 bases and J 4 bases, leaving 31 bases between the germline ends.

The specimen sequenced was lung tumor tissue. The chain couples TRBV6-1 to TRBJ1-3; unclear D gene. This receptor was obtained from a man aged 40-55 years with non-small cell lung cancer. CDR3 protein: CASFSRRQANPDRGNTIYF. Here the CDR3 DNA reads TGTGCCAGTTTTTCGCGTCGGCAGGCGAACCCCGATAGGGGAAACACCATATATTTT.